The TCR beta chain described here comes from a study of blood T cells in healthy people across ages. V was pared by 0 bases and J by 4 bases, with 15 bases of the junction left unmatched. CDR3 length: 18 residues. Looked up from germline, CDR1 is SGHRS and CDR2 is YFSETQ. Combining a sample-barcoded 5' primer with a J-beta primer mix, a second PCR ran for roughly 7 to 12 cycles. Via MiXCR, TCRdb re-called the 5' RACE reads, giving one row per CDR3 protein. The sample yields over 1.5 million distinct CDR3 sequences, roughly 50% seen once. This TCR was recovered from a woman between 40 and 50 years old in good health. V gene TRBV5-1 combines with J gene TRBJ1-2; TRBD1 matches 7 bases. The sequenced sample was blood. CDR3 nucleotide sequence: TGCGCCAGCAGCTTGGCCCGGGGAGGACAGGCCCAGACCTATGGCTACACCTTC. The encoded protein is CASSLARGGQAQTYGYTF.